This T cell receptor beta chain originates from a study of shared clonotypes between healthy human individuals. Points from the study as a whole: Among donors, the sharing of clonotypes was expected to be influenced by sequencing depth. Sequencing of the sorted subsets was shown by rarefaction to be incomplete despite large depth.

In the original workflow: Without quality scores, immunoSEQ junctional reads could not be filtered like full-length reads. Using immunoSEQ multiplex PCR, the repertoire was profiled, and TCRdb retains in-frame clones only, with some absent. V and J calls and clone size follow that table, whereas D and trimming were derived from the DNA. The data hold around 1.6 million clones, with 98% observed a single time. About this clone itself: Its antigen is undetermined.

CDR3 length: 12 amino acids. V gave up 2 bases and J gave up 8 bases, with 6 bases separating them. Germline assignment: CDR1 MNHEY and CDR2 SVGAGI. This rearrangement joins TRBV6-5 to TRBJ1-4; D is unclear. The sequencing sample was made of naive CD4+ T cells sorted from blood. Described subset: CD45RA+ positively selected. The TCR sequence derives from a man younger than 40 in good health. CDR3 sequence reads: CASSYLGEKLFF. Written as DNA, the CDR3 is TGTGCCAGCAGTTACCTCGGGGAAAAACTGTTTTTT.